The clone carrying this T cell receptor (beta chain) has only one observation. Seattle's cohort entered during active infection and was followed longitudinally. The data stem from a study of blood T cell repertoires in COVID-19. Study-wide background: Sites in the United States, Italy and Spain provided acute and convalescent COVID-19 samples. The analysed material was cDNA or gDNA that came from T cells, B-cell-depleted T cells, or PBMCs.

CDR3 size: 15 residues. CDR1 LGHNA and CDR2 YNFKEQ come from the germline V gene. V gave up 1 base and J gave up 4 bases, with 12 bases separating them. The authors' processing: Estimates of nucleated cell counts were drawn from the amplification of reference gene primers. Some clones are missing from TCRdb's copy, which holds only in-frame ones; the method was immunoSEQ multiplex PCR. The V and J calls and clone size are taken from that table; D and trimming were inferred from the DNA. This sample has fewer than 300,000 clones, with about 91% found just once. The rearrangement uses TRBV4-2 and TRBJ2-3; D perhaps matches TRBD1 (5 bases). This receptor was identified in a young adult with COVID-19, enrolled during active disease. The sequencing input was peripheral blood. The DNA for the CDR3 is TGTGCCAGCAGCCAAGTGTGGGGCAGAGCAGATACGCAGTATTTT. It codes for CASSQVWGRADTQYF.